This is a list of T cell receptor beta chains from one sample in a study of blood T cell repertoires in COVID-19. Some clones are missing from TCRdb's copy, which holds only in-frame ones; the method was immunoSEQ multiplex PCR. The sample yields around 300,000 clones, 70% to 90% seen once. The sequencing input was peripheral blood. These receptors were taken from a woman aged 70 to 79 with acute or convalescent COVID-19. CDR3s include the opening cysteine and the closing phenylalanine or tryptophan. D genes are given only for firm matches. A row's size may be missing; if present it is once, few, many or a size class.

size	D	J	V	CDR3	DNA
few	.	TRBJ1-2	TRBV7-8	CASSLGLVSAVGYTF	TGTGCCAGCAGCTTAGGTCTCGTCAGCGCCGTTGGCTACACCTTC
.	.	TRBJ2-5	TRBV5-1	CASSLAGQRGETQYF	TGCGCCAGCAGCTTGGCTGGGCAACGAGGGGAGACCCAGTACTTC
once	.	TRBJ2-4	TRBV11-2	CASRRLVANIQYF	TGTGCCAGCAGACGACTAGTTGCAAACATTCAGTACTTC
few	.	TRBJ1-1	TRBV30	CAWSARGGPAFF	TGTGCCTGGAGTGCCCGGGGAGGGCCAGCTTTCTTT
once	TRBD1	TRBJ2-4	TRBV11-2	CASSLEGQNEYF	TGTGCCAGCAGCTTAGAGGGACAGAACGAGTACTTC
.	.	TRBJ1-1	TRBV12-3/TRBV12-4	CASSFLGTEAFF	TGTGCCAGCAGTTTTCTCGGGACTGAAGCTTTCTTT
once	.	TRBJ1-2	TRBV24-1	CATSDSPTDHYGYTF	TGTGCCACCAGTGATTCCCCGACAGACCACTATGGCTACACCTTC
once	TRBD2	TRBJ2-5	TRBV3-1/TRBV3-2	CASSQRGAGARETQYF	TGTGCCAGCAGCCAAAGGGGAGCGGGGGCCCGGGAGACCCAGTACTTC
.	.	TRBJ1-1	TRBV14	CASSQDLSLVAFF	TGTGCCAGCAGCCAAGATCTTTCCTTAGTAGCTTTCTTT
.	TRBD1	TRBJ2-1	TRBV6-5	CASSNRGTGINEQFF	TGTGCCAGCAGCAACCGGGGGACAGGGATCAATGAGCAGTTCTTC
.	TRBD1	TRBJ2-7	TRBV5-1	CASSLQGSRGVGEQYF	TGCGCCAGCAGCTTACAGGGGTCCCGAGGTGTAGGCGAACAGTACTTC
once	.	TRBJ1-1	TRBV3-1/TRBV3-2	CASSQGSQGNTEAFF	TGTGCCAGCAGCCAAGGATCCCAGGGGAACACTGAAGCTTTCTTT
once	.	TRBJ1-3	TRBV27	CASSLQGFSGNTIYF	TGTGCCAGCAGTCTCCAGGGATTCTCTGGAAACACCATATATTTT
.	.	TRBJ1-5	TRBV19	CASRPTGSRGQPQHF	TGTGCCAGCCGACCTACAGGGTCTCGGGGACAGCCCCAGCATTTT
.	.	TRBJ2-1	TRBV4-1	CASSLGRQEYNEQFF	TGCGCCAGCAGCCTAGGCCGACAGGAGTACAATGAGCAGTTCTTC
.	TRBD1	TRBJ1-1	TRBV5-6	CASSLWDRGQTEAFF	TGTGCCAGCAGCTTGTGGGACAGGGGGCAAACTGAAGCTTTCTTT
.	.	TRBJ1-4	TRBV5-1	CASSLAGRADEKLFF	TGCGCCAGCAGCTTGGCCGGGAGAGCCGATGAAAAACTGTTTTTT
.	TRBD1	TRBJ1-1	TRBV10-1	CASSDLGQGRNTEAFF	TGCGCCAGCAGTGACCTTGGACAGGGAAGGAACACTGAAGCTTTCTTT
.	.	TRBJ1-1	TRBV5-1	CASSLGAGNTEAFF	TGCGCCAGCAGCTTAGGGGCCGGGAACACTGAAGCTTTCTTT
.	.	TRBJ2-5	TRBV6-6	CASTAGAGTQYF	TGTGCCAGCACCGCGGGGGCGGGGACCCAGTACTTC
.	.	TRBJ2-1	TRBV5-4	CASSLVASRTEQFF	TGTGCCAGCAGCCTGGTTGCTAGCAGGACTGAGCAGTTCTTC
few	.	TRBJ1-1	TRBV7-9	CASSYNTAMNTEAFF	TGTGCCAGCAGCTACAACACAGCCATGAACACTGAAGCTTTCTTT
once	.	TRBJ2-2	TRBV2	CASSDIGELFF	TGTGCCAGCAGTGACATCGGGGAGCTGTTTTTT
.	TRBD1	TRBJ1-5	TRBV24-1	CATSDSPGQGNQPQHF	TGTGCCACCAGTGATTCGCCGGGACAGGGGAATCAGCCCCAGCATTTT
.	.	TRBJ1-1	TRBV5-4	CASSSAFGYTEAFF	TGTGCCAGCAGCTCCGCGTTCGGGTACACTGAAGCTTTCTTT
once	TRBD1	TRBJ2-1	TRBV9	CASSVAGTGFNEQFF	TGTGCCAGCAGCGTAGCAGGGACAGGGTTCAATGAGCAGTTCTTC
.	TRBD1	TRBJ2-7	TRBV10-3	CAISESGTAAWKQYF	TGTGCCATCAGTGAGTCGGGGACAGCGGCCTGGAAGCAGTACTTC
few	.	TRBJ2-7	TRBV15	CATSRYGSYEQYF	TGTGCCACCAGCAGGTACGGCTCCTACGAGCAGTACTTC
.	.	TRBJ1-5	TRBV7-2	CASSLEYRSNQPQHF	TGTGCCAGCAGCTTAGAATATAGAAGCAATCAGCCCCAGCATTTT
.	.	TRBJ2-2	TRBV2	CASRRLSTGELFF	TGTGCCAGCAGGAGACTTTCCACCGGGGAGCTGTTTTTT
.	.	TRBJ1-2	TRBV12-3/TRBV12-4	CASSGPGLYGYTF	TGTGCCAGCAGTGGCCCCGGGTTGTATGGCTACACCTTC
few	.	TRBJ1-6	TRBV5-1	CASSLVGTNSPLHF	TGCGCCAGCAGCTTGGTGGGCACCAATTCACCCCTCCACTTT
.	TRBD2	TRBJ2-3	TRBV11-2	CASSFGTSGDGTDTQYF	TGTGCCAGCAGCTTCGGGACTAGCGGGGACGGCACAGATACGCAGTATTTT
.	.	TRBJ2-7	TRBV12-3/TRBV12-4	CASSLIGDEQYF	TGTGCCAGCAGTTTAATCGGGGACGAGCAGTACTTC
.	.	TRBJ1-1	TRBV7-2	CASSSRPARNTEAFF	TGTGCCAGCAGCTCGCGACCGGCTAGGAACACTGAAGCTTTCTTT
few	.	TRBJ1-3	TRBV6-5	CASTKSGAGNTIYF	TGTGCCAGCACCAAGTCGGGGGCTGGAAACACCATATATTTT
.	.	TRBJ1-1	TRBV18	CASSPGTPNTEAFF	TGTGCCAGCTCACCTGGGACACCGAACACTGAAGCTTTCTTT
once	.	TRBJ1-4	TRBV30	CAWSQGQNEKLFF	TGTGCCTGGAGTCAGGGGCAGAATGAAAAACTGTTTTTT